This T cell receptor beta chain appears in the sequencing data of a study of graft-versus-host responses after intestinal transplantation. Study-level information: Recipients were given multivisceral, liver-intestinal, or isolated intestinal transplants. Study-wide points: GvH clones surfaced in recipient marrow, some emerging earlier in ileum or blood. Declining HvG levels early post-transplant were linked to peak circulating GvH clone levels.

With respect to this clone: Its target is unknown.

Sequencing was performed with immunoSEQ multiplex PCR; in TCRdb, only in-frame clones are kept and a portion is missing. Altogether approximately 90,000 clones are present, 88% being singletons, with the ten largest covering approximately 0.3%. The CDR3 consists of 13 residues. The germline V and J ends were trimmed by 8 bases and 7 bases, with 18 bases remaining between them. The germline CDR1 and CDR2 sequences are MNHNS and SASEGT. The chain joins TRBV6-1 to TRBJ2-7; a possible D gene is TRBD2 (6 bases). The origin of this receptor is a human donor who was the organ donor for an intestinal transplant. Sequencing was performed on unstimulated CD4+ T cells sorted from spleen or lymph node cells, taken before transplant. CDR3 in DNA: TGTGCCAGCTCTCGTAGGAGGGGCGGGGAGCAGTACTTC. It codes for CASSRRRGGEQYF.